These T cell receptor beta chains were read from a single sample in a study of CD8 T cells in Susac syndrome. TCRdb processed the immunoSEQ multiplex PCR reads anew with MiXCR; each CDR3 protein has one entry. The data show under 350,000 distinct CDR3 sequences, approximately 90% seen once. The sample comprised CD4+ T cells from PBMCs. The receptors come from a human donor with multiple sclerosis. The CDR3 runs from the conserved cysteine through the conserved F or W. Fields, in order: J gene, D gene, clone size, V gene, CDR3 protein, CDR3 DNA. D genes are given only for firm matches. For some rows the clone size is stated as once, few or many, or as a class when expanded; others skip it.

j_gene: TRBJ2-3
d_gene: TRBD2
abundance: NA
v_gene: TRBV12-3/TRBV12-4
CDR3aa: CASSFRLAGGGDTQYF
CDR3nt: TGTGCCAGCAGTTTTCGGCTAGCGGGGGGTGGAGATACGCAGTATTTT

j_gene: TRBJ2-2
d_gene: TRBD1
abundance: once
v_gene: TRBV30
CDR3aa: CASLGGDRLYTGELFF
CDR3nt: TGTGCCTCGTTGGGTGGGGACAGGCTTTACACCGGGGAGCTGTTTTTT

j_gene: TRBJ2-1
d_gene: TRBD2
abundance: once
v_gene: TRBV7-8
CDR3aa: CASSVTGASGGAGNEQFF
CDR3nt: TGTGCCAGCAGTGTTACGGGGGCTAGCGGGGGGGCCGGTAATGAGCAGTTCTTC

j_gene: TRBJ2-3
d_gene: TRBD2
abundance: few
v_gene: TRBV2
CDR3aa: CASSFPGLAGDTQYF
CDR3nt: TGTGCCAGCAGTTTCCCGGGACTAGCGGGAGATACGCAGTATTTT

j_gene: TRBJ2-1
d_gene: NA
abundance: NA
v_gene: TRBV4-1
CDR3aa: CASTPNPGALYNEQFF
CDR3nt: TGCGCCAGCACCCCAAATCCGGGGGCCCTATACAATGAGCAGTTCTTC

j_gene: TRBJ2-7
d_gene: NA
abundance: NA
v_gene: TRBV29-1
CDR3aa: CSVTGTYEQYF
CDR3nt: TGCAGCGTCACTGGGACCTACGAGCAGTACTTC

j_gene: TRBJ2-7
d_gene: TRBD2
abundance: NA
v_gene: TRBV4-1
CDR3aa: CASSRQGLADRSYEQYF
CDR3nt: TGCGCCAGCAGCCGCCAGGGACTAGCGGACCGCTCCTACGAGCAGTACTTC

j_gene: TRBJ1-5
d_gene: NA
abundance: NA
v_gene: TRBV15
CDR3aa: CATSRVVGVQPQHF
CDR3nt: TGTGCCACCAGCAGAGTCGTAGGGGTTCAGCCCCAGCATTTT

j_gene: TRBJ2-2
d_gene: TRBD2
abundance: NA
v_gene: TRBV7-2
CDR3aa: CASSLGTIQDPFF
CDR3nt: TGTGCCAGCAGTTTAGGGACTATCCAAGACCCGTTTTTT

j_gene: TRBJ1-1
d_gene: NA
abundance: NA
v_gene: TRBV5-4
CDR3aa: CASSYSGTSRTEAFF
CDR3nt: TGTGCCAGCAGCTACTCAGGGACGTCTAGGACTGAAGCTTTCTTT

j_gene: TRBJ1-1
d_gene: NA
abundance: NA
v_gene: TRBV6-5
CDR3aa: CASSYREWGTEAFF
CDR3nt: TGTGCCAGCAGTTACAGGGAATGGGGCACTGAAGCTTTCTTT

j_gene: TRBJ1-5
d_gene: NA
abundance: NA
v_gene: TRBV19
CDR3aa: CASKGWGDQPQHF
CDR3nt: TGTGCCAGTAAAGGGTGGGGGGATCAGCCCCAGCATTTT

j_gene: TRBJ2-7
d_gene: NA
abundance: NA
v_gene: TRBV6-5
CDR3aa: CASSSVSTGTYEQYF
CDR3nt: TGTGCCAGCAGTTCAGTTTCGACAGGTACCTACGAGCAGTACTTC

j_gene: TRBJ2-1
d_gene: TRBD2
abundance: once
v_gene: TRBV7-8
CDR3aa: CASSLASGGRDEQFF
CDR3nt: TGTGCCAGCAGCCTGGCTAGCGGGGGACGGGATGAGCAGTTCTTC

j_gene: TRBJ2-6
d_gene: NA
abundance: NA
v_gene: TRBV6-5
CDR3aa: CASRRGTSGANVLTF
CDR3nt: TGTGCCAGCAGGCGGGGTACCTCTGGGGCCAACGTCCTGACTTTC

j_gene: TRBJ1-1
d_gene: NA
abundance: once
v_gene: TRBV4-2
CDR3aa: CASSQDWRVATEAFF
CDR3nt: TGTGCCAGCAGCCAAGATTGGCGTGTTGCAACTGAAGCTTTCTTT

j_gene: TRBJ1-4
d_gene: NA
abundance: once
v_gene: TRBV5-4
CDR3aa: CASSNRDLDEKLFF
CDR3nt: TGTGCCAGCAGCAACCGGGACCTCGATGAAAAACTGTTTTTT

j_gene: TRBJ2-1
d_gene: TRBD1
abundance: NA
v_gene: TRBV9
CDR3aa: CASSADRGHNEQFF
CDR3nt: TGTGCCAGCAGCGCGGACAGGGGGCACAATGAGCAGTTCTTC

j_gene: TRBJ2-5
d_gene: TRBD2
abundance: NA
v_gene: TRBV7-2
CDR3aa: CASSQTSGGYQETQYF
CDR3nt: TGTGCCAGCAGCCAGACTAGCGGGGGGTACCAAGAGACCCAGTACTTC

j_gene: TRBJ2-7
d_gene: NA
abundance: NA
v_gene: TRBV19
CDR3aa: CASSAAWTDYEQYF
CDR3nt: TGTGCCAGTAGTGCCGCCTGGACAGACTACGAGCAGTACTTC

j_gene: TRBJ1-6
d_gene: NA
abundance: NA
v_gene: TRBV20-1
CDR3aa: CSARGAVSSYNSPLHF
CDR3nt: TGCAGTGCTAGAGGGGCGGTTAGCTCCTATAATTCACCCCTCCACTTT

j_gene: TRBJ1-2
d_gene: NA
abundance: NA
v_gene: TRBV12-5
CDR3aa: CASGRAYNYGYTF
CDR3nt: TGTGCTAGTGGCCGAGCTTATAACTATGGCTACACCTTC

j_gene: TRBJ2-7
d_gene: NA
abundance: NA
v_gene: TRBV4-1
CDR3aa: CASSQDFGGPPYEQYF
CDR3nt: TGCGCCAGCAGCCAAGATTTCGGGGGGCCGCCCTACGAGCAGTACTTC

j_gene: TRBJ2-2
d_gene: NA
abundance: NA
v_gene: TRBV5-1
CDR3aa: CASSLVQGGRELFF
CDR3nt: TGCGCCAGCAGCTTGGTCCAGGGGGGTCGGGAGCTGTTTTTT

j_gene: TRBJ1-5
d_gene: NA
abundance: few
v_gene: TRBV3-1
CDR3aa: CASSQGRVNQPQHF
CDR3nt: TGTGCCAGCAGCCAAGGACGGGTCAATCAGCCCCAGCATTTT

j_gene: TRBJ2-1
d_gene: NA
abundance: few
v_gene: TRBV19
CDR3aa: CASSEYNEQFF
CDR3nt: TGTGCCAGTAGTGAGTACAATGAGCAGTTCTTC

j_gene: TRBJ2-7
d_gene: TRBD2
abundance: NA
v_gene: TRBV20-1
CDR3aa: CSAKLAGAYPSYEQYF
CDR3nt: TGCAGTGCCAAACTAGCGGGGGCCTACCCATCCTACGAGCAGTACTTC

j_gene: TRBJ1-2
d_gene: NA
abundance: NA
v_gene: TRBV10-1
CDR3aa: CASSHSRSSRSGRNNYGYTF
CDR3nt: TGCGCCAGCAGTCATTCAAGGTCCTCGAGGTCAGGGCGGAATAACTATGGCTACACCTTC

j_gene: TRBJ1-4
d_gene: TRBD1
abundance: NA
v_gene: TRBV5-6
CDR3aa: CASRATGGNEKLFF
CDR3nt: TGTGCCAGCAGAGCGACAGGGGGTAATGAAAAACTGTTTTTT

j_gene: TRBJ2-1
d_gene: TRBD2
abundance: NA
v_gene: TRBV30
CDR3aa: CAGGARLAYNEQFF
CDR3nt: TGTGCCGGGGGGGCGCGACTAGCGTACAATGAGCAGTTCTTC

j_gene: TRBJ2-2
d_gene: NA
abundance: NA
v_gene: TRBV24-1
CDR3aa: CATSDLQTSGGTGELFF
CDR3nt: TGTGCCACCAGTGATTTGCAGACGTCCGGGGGCACCGGGGAGCTGTTTTTT

j_gene: TRBJ2-1
d_gene: NA
abundance: NA
v_gene: TRBV10-3
CDR3aa: CAIRYSGDPFYNEQFF
CDR3nt: TGTGCCATCCGCTATTCGGGTGATCCCTTCTACAATGAGCAGTTCTTC

j_gene: TRBJ2-7
d_gene: NA
abundance: NA
v_gene: TRBV6-1
CDR3aa: CASNPGLRNEQYF
CDR3nt: TGTGCCAGCAACCCGGGACTTAGGAACGAGCAGTACTTC